A selection of T cell receptor beta chains follows, all from one sample in a study of shared clonotypes between healthy human individuals. TCRdb's table, derived via immunoSEQ multiplex PCR, lists solely in-frame clones and lacks some. The repertoire has some 2,500,000 clones, 93% of them found once; the top ten carry about 0.34%. Sequenced: naive CD4+ T cells from PBMCs. The receptors were gathered from a man younger than 30 in good health. Some clones in this sample may be carry-over from other donors' samples. CDR3s include the opening cysteine and the closing phenylalanine or tryptophan. The D gene is left open where the match is weak. Not all rows give a size; the values are once, few, many and, for expanded clones, a class.

clone size: once; V gene: TRBV28; D gene: .; CDR3 length: 13; J gene: TRBJ1-2; CDR3 protein: CAHPAGVNGGYTF; CDR3 DNA: TGTGCCCACCCCGCGGGGGTGAATGGTGGCTACACCTTC
clone size: .; V gene: TRBV6-1; D gene: .; CDR3 length: 13; J gene: TRBJ1-5; CDR3 protein: CASSEGGRLPQHF; CDR3 DNA: TGTGCCAGCAGTGAAGGGGGGCGGTTGCCCCAGCATTTT
clone size: .; V gene: TRBV5-6; D gene: .; CDR3 length: 15; J gene: TRBJ2-7; CDR3 protein: CASSLAGLTIYEQYF; CDR3 DNA: TGTGCCAGCAGCTTAGCAGGACTCACAATCTACGAGCAGTACTTC
clone size: .; V gene: TRBV7-2; D gene: .; CDR3 length: 15; J gene: TRBJ2-5; CDR3 protein: CASSPESGSQETQYF; CDR3 DNA: TGTGCCAGCAGCCCCGAGTCAGGGAGTCAGGAGACCCAGTACTTC
clone size: once; V gene: TRBV7-3; D gene: .; CDR3 length: 14; J gene: TRBJ1-6; CDR3 protein: CASSQTGYNSPLHF; CDR3 DNA: TGTGCCAGCAGCCAGACAGGCTATAATTCACCCCTCCACTTT
clone size: once; V gene: TRBV10-3; D gene: TRBD1; CDR3 length: 15; J gene: TRBJ2-7; CDR3 protein: CAISGLGQGEYEQYF; CDR3 DNA: TGTGCCATCAGCGGCTTGGGACAGGGGGAGTACGAGCAGTACTTC
clone size: .; V gene: TRBV19; D gene: TRBD2; CDR3 length: 16; J gene: TRBJ2-2; CDR3 protein: CASSGWTSGMVGELFF; CDR3 DNA: TGTGCCAGTAGTGGGTGGACTAGCGGGATGGTCGGGGAGCTGTTTTTT
clone size: .; V gene: TRBV2; D gene: TRBD1; CDR3 length: 16; J gene: TRBJ2-2; CDR3 protein: CASSQGTGANTGELFF; CDR3 DNA: TGTGCCAGCAGCCAGGGGACAGGGGCGAACACCGGGGAGCTGTTTTTT
clone size: .; V gene: TRBV28; D gene: TRBD2; CDR3 length: 17; J gene: TRBJ2-6; CDR3 protein: CASSLPRGRAGANVLTF; CDR3 DNA: TGTGCCAGCAGTCTACCCCGAGGGAGGGCTGGGGCCAACGTCCTGACTTTC
clone size: .; V gene: TRBV11-2; D gene: .; CDR3 length: 15; J gene: TRBJ1-2; CDR3 protein: CASSPTGRANYGYTF; CDR3 DNA: TGTGCCAGCAGCCCTACGGGTCGGGCTAACTATGGCTACACCTTC
clone size: .; V gene: TRBV14; D gene: .; CDR3 length: 14; J gene: TRBJ2-2; CDR3 protein: CASSRGGNTGELFF; CDR3 DNA: TGTGCCAGCAGCCGGGGAGGGAACACCGGGGAGCTGTTTTTT
clone size: .; V gene: TRBV5-1; D gene: .; CDR3 length: 14; J gene: TRBJ2-3; CDR3 protein: CASRSLTSTDTQYF; CDR3 DNA: TGCGCCAGCAGGAGTTTAACTAGCACAGATACGCAGTATTTT
clone size: .; V gene: TRBV7-2; D gene: TRBD1; CDR3 length: 14; J gene: TRBJ1-1; CDR3 protein: CASSFTTDRAEAFF; CDR3 DNA: TGTGCCAGCAGCTTTACGACGGACAGGGCTGAAGCTTTCTTT
clone size: .; V gene: TRBV28; D gene: .; CDR3 length: 15; J gene: TRBJ2-1; CDR3 protein: CASSRRDGVYNEQFF; CDR3 DNA: TGTGCCAGCAGCCGCCGGGACGGAGTATACAATGAGCAGTTCTTC
clone size: .; V gene: TRBV11-3; D gene: .; CDR3 length: 13; J gene: TRBJ2-7; CDR3 protein: CASSLLGAEEQYF; CDR3 DNA: TGTGCCAGCAGCCTCCTCGGGGCGGAAGAGCAGTACTTC
clone size: .; V gene: TRBV28; D gene: .; CDR3 length: 13; J gene: TRBJ2-4; CDR3 protein: CASRRLGHGIQYF; CDR3 DNA: TGTGCCAGCAGGCGACTAGGGCATGGGATTCAGTACTTC
clone size: .; V gene: TRBV28; D gene: .; CDR3 length: 17; J gene: TRBJ1-2; CDR3 protein: CASRPPGTGPSLYGYTF; CDR3 DNA: TGTGCCAGCAGACCCCCGGGCACAGGGCCGTCTCTCTATGGCTACACCTTC
clone size: .; V gene: TRBV7-2; D gene: TRBD1; CDR3 length: 16; J gene: TRBJ2-7; CDR3 protein: CASSLVGGSLSYEQYF; CDR3 DNA: TGTGCCAGCAGCTTAGTAGGGGGCTCCCTGTCCTACGAGCAGTACTTC
clone size: .; V gene: TRBV20-1; D gene: .; CDR3 length: 11; J gene: TRBJ2-7; CDR3 protein: CSAAGSYEQYF; CDR3 DNA: TGCAGTGCTGCGGGGTCCTACGAGCAGTACTTC
clone size: .; V gene: TRBV10-3; D gene: .; CDR3 length: 13; J gene: TRBJ2-2; CDR3 protein: CAISLGYSGELFF; CDR3 DNA: TGTGCCATCAGTCTCGGGTATTCCGGGGAGCTGTTTTTT
clone size: .; V gene: TRBV28; D gene: .; CDR3 length: 15; J gene: TRBJ1-1; CDR3 protein: CASSLRPGGKSEAFF; CDR3 DNA: TGTGCCAGCAGTTTACGGCCGGGGGGCAAGTCTGAAGCTTTCTTT
clone size: .; V gene: TRBV9; D gene: .; CDR3 length: 15; J gene: TRBJ1-5; CDR3 protein: CASSVAPDRNQPQHF; CDR3 DNA: TGTGCCAGCAGCGTAGCCCCGGACAGAAATCAGCCCCAGCATTTT
clone size: .; V gene: TRBV18; D gene: .; CDR3 length: 15; J gene: TRBJ2-1; CDR3 protein: CASSPPLFPNNEQFF; CDR3 DNA: TGTGCCAGCTCACCGCCCCTATTCCCTAACAATGAGCAGTTCTTC
clone size: .; V gene: TRBV10-3; D gene: TRBD1; CDR3 length: 13; J gene: TRBJ2-7; CDR3 protein: CAIRDRNQYEQYF; CDR3 DNA: TGTGCCATCCGGGACAGGAACCAGTACGAGCAGTACTTC
clone size: .; V gene: TRBV5-1; D gene: TRBD1; CDR3 length: 15; J gene: TRBJ2-1; CDR3 protein: CASSFGQGIYNEQFF; CDR3 DNA: TGCGCCAGCAGCTTCGGACAGGGGATCTACAATGAGCAGTTCTTC
clone size: .; V gene: TRBV11-1; D gene: .; CDR3 length: 12; J gene: TRBJ1-6; CDR3 protein: CASSSPNSPLHF; CDR3 DNA: TGTGCCAGCAGCTCCCCGAATTCACCCCTCCACTTT
clone size: .; V gene: TRBV5-1; D gene: .; CDR3 length: 14; J gene: TRBJ2-1; CDR3 protein: CASSLEAINNEQFF; CDR3 DNA: TGCGCCAGCAGCTTGGAGGCGATAAACAATGAGCAGTTCTTC
clone size: .; V gene: TRBV28; D gene: .; CDR3 length: 16; J gene: TRBJ1-3; CDR3 protein: CASSLLARYSGNTIYF; CDR3 DNA: TGTGCCAGCAGTTTATTAGCGCGATACTCTGGAAACACCATATATTTT
clone size: .; V gene: TRBV18; D gene: .; CDR3 length: 15; J gene: TRBJ1-4; CDR3 protein: CASSSPQAGVEKLFF; CDR3 DNA: TGTGCCAGCTCATCACCCCAGGCGGGGGTCGAAAAACTGTTTTTT
clone size: .; V gene: TRBV5-1; D gene: TRBD2; CDR3 length: 17; J gene: TRBJ2-5; CDR3 protein: CASSSTVSGRAIETQYF; CDR3 DNA: TGCGCCAGCAGCTCGACGGTTAGCGGGAGGGCCATAGAGACCCAGTACTTC
clone size: .; V gene: TRBV9; D gene: .; CDR3 length: 14; J gene: TRBJ1-6; CDR3 protein: CASSVLGVGSPLHF; CDR3 DNA: TGTGCCAGCAGCGTCTTGGGTGTTGGTTCACCCCTCCACTTT
clone size: .; V gene: TRBV18; D gene: .; CDR3 length: 14; J gene: TRBJ1-3; CDR3 protein: CASSPPSTGNTIYF; CDR3 DNA: TGTGCCAGCTCACCTCCGTCTACTGGAAACACCATATATTTT
clone size: .; V gene: TRBV6-1; D gene: .; CDR3 length: 12; J gene: TRBJ2-1; CDR3 protein: CASSPHQGEQFF; CDR3 DNA: TGTGCCAGCAGTCCCCATCAGGGCGAGCAGTTCTTC
clone size: .; V gene: TRBV5-1; D gene: TRBD2; CDR3 length: 16; J gene: TRBJ2-7; CDR3 protein: CASSRGLAGGDYEQYF; CDR3 DNA: TGCGCCAGCAGCAGGGGACTAGCGGGAGGTGACTACGAGCAGTACTTC
clone size: .; V gene: TRBV28; D gene: .; CDR3 length: 14; J gene: TRBJ2-1; CDR3 protein: CASSLGGPYNEQFF; CDR3 DNA: TGTGCCAGCAGTTTGGGGGGACCTTACAATGAGCAGTTCTTC
clone size: .; V gene: TRBV5-6; D gene: .; CDR3 length: 16; J gene: TRBJ2-3; CDR3 protein: CASSLLGHLSTDTQYF; CDR3 DNA: TGTGCCAGCAGCTTGTTAGGACATCTTAGCACAGATACGCAGTATTTT
clone size: .; V gene: TRBV18; D gene: TRBD2; CDR3 length: 15; J gene: TRBJ2-5; CDR3 protein: CASSTTGTGGETQYF; CDR3 DNA: TGTGCCAGCTCAACGACCGGGACGGGGGGAGAGACCCAGTACTTC
clone size: .; V gene: TRBV2; D gene: .; CDR3 length: 11; J gene: TRBJ1-4; CDR3 protein: CAGNRAEKLFF; CDR3 DNA: TGTGCCGGTAACAGGGCTGAAAAACTGTTTTTT
clone size: .; V gene: TRBV5-1; D gene: TRBD2; CDR3 length: 16; J gene: TRBJ2-5; CDR3 protein: CASSLGLAGIGETQYF; CDR3 DNA: TGCGCCAGCAGCTTGGGACTAGCGGGAATTGGGGAGACCCAGTACTTC
clone size: once; V gene: TRBV11-2; D gene: .; CDR3 length: 15; J gene: TRBJ2-7; CDR3 protein: CASSLVPGGAGEQYF; CDR3 DNA: TGTGCCAGCAGCTTAGTACCGGGGGGCGCGGGTGAGCAGTACTTC
clone size: .; V gene: TRBV28; D gene: .; CDR3 length: 15; J gene: TRBJ1-2; CDR3 protein: CASSFVSRTAYGYTF; CDR3 DNA: TGTGCCAGCAGTTTTGTTTCGAGGACTGCCTATGGCTACACCTTC
clone size: .; V gene: TRBV19; D gene: TRBD1; CDR3 length: 14; J gene: TRBJ2-7; CDR3 protein: CASSTTGTAYEQYF; CDR3 DNA: TGTGCCAGTAGTACGACCGGGACAGCCTACGAGCAGTACTTC
clone size: once; V gene: TRBV29-1; D gene: TRBD1; CDR3 length: 15; J gene: TRBJ2-3; CDR3 protein: CSDQGDRGSVDTQYF; CDR3 DNA: TGCAGCGACCAGGGGGACAGGGGATCGGTAGATACGCAGTATTTT
clone size: .; V gene: TRBV28; D gene: .; CDR3 length: 15; J gene: TRBJ1-4; CDR3 protein: CASSSPYGGNEKLFF; CDR3 DNA: TGTGCCAGCAGTTCGCCCTACGGGGGGAATGAAAAACTGTTTTTT
clone size: .; V gene: TRBV7-2; D gene: TRBD1; CDR3 length: 16; J gene: TRBJ1-5; CDR3 protein: CASSLGGTGGNQPQHF; CDR3 DNA: TGTGCCAGCAGCTTAGGGGGGACAGGGGGCAATCAGCCCCAGCATTTT